This is a list of T cell receptor beta chains from one sample in a study of molecular identifiers for immune sequencing clone quantification. From the PCR reads, TCRdb called clonotypes with MiXCR, one entry per CDR3 protein. The top ten hold about 0.74% of the sample, which has some 320,000 distinct CDR3 sequences, under 25% seen once. Sequencing used naive CD8+ T cells from blood, with Jurkat cell RNA spiked in. Receptor source: a human donor in good health. Some libraries in this study had Jurkat cell RNA spiked in. CDR3s include the opening cysteine and the closing phenylalanine or tryptophan. D genes are given only for firm matches. Expanded clones are given a class, and other clones once, few, many or no size at all.

TGCAGTGCTAGAGATGCCCTAGCGGGAGTGAATCCCTACGAGCAGTACTTC	CSARDALAGVNPYEQYF	TRBV20-1	-	TRBD2	TRBJ2-7
TGTGCCTCGCGCGGACTAGCGGCCACAGATACGCAGTATTTT	CASRGLAATDTQYF	TRBV10-3	few	TRBD2	TRBJ2-3
TGTGCCAGCAGTTTACGGGGAGTAGCGGCCCAAGAGACCCAGTACTTC	CASSLRGVAAQETQYF	TRBV12-3/TRBV12-4	few	-	TRBJ2-5
TGTGCCAGCAGTTATCAGGGGGCGACGGGCACAGATACGCAGTATTTT	CASSYQGATGTDTQYF	TRBV27	-	TRBD1	TRBJ2-3
TGTGCCAGCAGCCCCCTGGCAGGGCCCAAAAACATTCAGTACTTC	CASSPLAGPKNIQYF	TRBV7-9	many	-	TRBJ2-4
TGTGCCAGCAGCGTGAGCAGTGTGACCCAGTACTTC	CASSVSSVTQYF	TRBV7-6	few	-	TRBJ2-5
TGTGCCAGCAGCTTCGTGGGGAACTCTGAAGCTTTCTTT	CASSFVGNSEAFF	TRBV5-3	-	-	TRBJ1-1
TGTGCCAGCAGAGAGACAGATACGCAGTATTTT	CASRETDTQYF	TRBV7-2	many	-	TRBJ2-3
TGTGCCAGCCGACTCTACGATCAAGAGATCCAGTACTTC	CASRLYDQEIQYF	TRBV5-3	-	-	TRBJ2-5
TGTGCCAGCAGCCAAGACCCAATACAGTACCCCTATGGCTACACCTTC	CASSQDPIQYPYGYTF	TRBV14	many	-	TRBJ1-2
TGTGCCACCAGTGCGCGGGGGCGGACAGATACGCAGTATTTT	CATSARGRTDTQYF	TRBV24-1	-	-	TRBJ2-3
TGTGCCATCAGTCAACGGACAGATATGAACACTGAAGCTTTCTTT	CAISQRTDMNTEAFF	TRBV10-3	-	-	TRBJ1-1
TGTGCCAGCAGCTCCGGCCAGGGGGGCAGTGAGACTGAAGCTTTCTTT	CASSSGQGGSETEAFF	TRBV7-9	-	TRBD1	TRBJ1-1
TGCGCCAGCAGACAACAAGACAGGGAGGGACAGCCCCAGCATTTT	CASRQQDREGQPQHF	TRBV4-1	many	TRBD1	TRBJ1-5
TGTGCCAGCAGCTTGGGACCCTATATGAACACTGAAGCTTTCTTT	CASSLGPYMNTEAFF	TRBV5-4	few	-	TRBJ1-1
TGTGCCAGCAGCCCCTTTGGTACAGCCTCTGGAAACACCATATATTTT	CASSPFGTASGNTIYF	TRBV9	few	-	TRBJ1-3
TGCAGTGCTAGGTTAGCGGGCAGTGAGCAGTTCTTC	CSARLAGSEQFF	TRBV20-1	-	TRBD2	TRBJ2-1
TGCGCCAGCAGCCAAGATATCACACCAACCACCGGGGAGCTGTTTTTT	CASSQDITPTTGELFF	TRBV4-3	-	-	TRBJ2-2